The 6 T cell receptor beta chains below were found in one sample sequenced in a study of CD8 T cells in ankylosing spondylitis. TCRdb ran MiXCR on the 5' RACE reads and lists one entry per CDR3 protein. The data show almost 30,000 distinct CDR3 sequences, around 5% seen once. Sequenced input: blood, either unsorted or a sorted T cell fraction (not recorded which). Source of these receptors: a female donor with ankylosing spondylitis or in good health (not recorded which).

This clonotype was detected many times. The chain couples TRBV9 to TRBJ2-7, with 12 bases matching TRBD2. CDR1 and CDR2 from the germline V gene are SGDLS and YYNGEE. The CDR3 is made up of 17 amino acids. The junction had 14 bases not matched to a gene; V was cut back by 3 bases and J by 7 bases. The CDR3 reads CASSGTSGGTASGEQYF. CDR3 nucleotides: TGTGCCAGCAGCGGTACTAGCGGGGGGACCGCATCGGGAGAGCAGTACTTC.

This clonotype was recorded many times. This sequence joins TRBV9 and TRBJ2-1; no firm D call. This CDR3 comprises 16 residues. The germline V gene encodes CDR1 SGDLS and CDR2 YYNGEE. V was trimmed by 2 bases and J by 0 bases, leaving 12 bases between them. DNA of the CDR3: TGTGCCAGCAGCGTTTTAAGGCTTAGCTCCTACAATGAGCAGTTCTTC. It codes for CASSVLRLSSYNEQFF. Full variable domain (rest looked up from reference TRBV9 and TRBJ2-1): DSGVTQTPKHLITATGQRVTLRCSPRSGDLSVYWYQQSLDQGLQFLIQYYNGEERAKGNILERFSAQQFPDLHSELNLSSLELGDSALYFCASSVLRLSSYNEQFFGPGTRLTVL.

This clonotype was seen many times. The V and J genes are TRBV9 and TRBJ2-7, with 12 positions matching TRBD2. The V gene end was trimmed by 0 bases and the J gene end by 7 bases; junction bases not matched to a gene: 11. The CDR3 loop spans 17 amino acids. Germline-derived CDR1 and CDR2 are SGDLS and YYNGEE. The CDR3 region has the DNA TGTGCCAGCAGCGTAGGATCTAGCGGGAGGGCCTCGGGTGAGCAGTACTTC. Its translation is CASSVGSSGRASGEQYF.

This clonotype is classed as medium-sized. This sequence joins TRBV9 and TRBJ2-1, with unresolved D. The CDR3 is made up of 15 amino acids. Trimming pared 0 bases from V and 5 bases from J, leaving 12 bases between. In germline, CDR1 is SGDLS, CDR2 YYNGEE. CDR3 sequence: CASSVVGFGDNEQFF. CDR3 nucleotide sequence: TGTGCCAGCAGCGTAGTCGGGTTCGGCGACAATGAGCAGTTCTTC.

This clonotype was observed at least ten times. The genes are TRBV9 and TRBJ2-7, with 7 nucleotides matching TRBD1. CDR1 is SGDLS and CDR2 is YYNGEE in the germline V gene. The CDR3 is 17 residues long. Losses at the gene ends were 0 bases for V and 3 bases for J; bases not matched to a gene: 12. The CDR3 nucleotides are TGTGCCAGCAGCGTAGCTCCTCACGGGGACAGCTTCTACGAGCAGTACTTC. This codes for CASSVAPHGDSFYEQYF. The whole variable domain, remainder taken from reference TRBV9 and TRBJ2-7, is DSGVTQTPKHLITATGQRVTLRCSPRSGDLSVYWYQQSLDQGLQFLIQYYNGEERAKGNILERFSAQQFPDLHSELNLSSLELGDSALYFCASSVAPHGDSFYEQYFGPGTRLTVT.

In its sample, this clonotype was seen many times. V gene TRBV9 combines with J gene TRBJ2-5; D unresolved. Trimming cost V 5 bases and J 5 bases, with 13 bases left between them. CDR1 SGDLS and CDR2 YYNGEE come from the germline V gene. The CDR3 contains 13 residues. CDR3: CASSNSDGETQYF. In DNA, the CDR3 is TGTGCCAGCAGTAACAGCGATGGGGAGACCCAGTACTTC.